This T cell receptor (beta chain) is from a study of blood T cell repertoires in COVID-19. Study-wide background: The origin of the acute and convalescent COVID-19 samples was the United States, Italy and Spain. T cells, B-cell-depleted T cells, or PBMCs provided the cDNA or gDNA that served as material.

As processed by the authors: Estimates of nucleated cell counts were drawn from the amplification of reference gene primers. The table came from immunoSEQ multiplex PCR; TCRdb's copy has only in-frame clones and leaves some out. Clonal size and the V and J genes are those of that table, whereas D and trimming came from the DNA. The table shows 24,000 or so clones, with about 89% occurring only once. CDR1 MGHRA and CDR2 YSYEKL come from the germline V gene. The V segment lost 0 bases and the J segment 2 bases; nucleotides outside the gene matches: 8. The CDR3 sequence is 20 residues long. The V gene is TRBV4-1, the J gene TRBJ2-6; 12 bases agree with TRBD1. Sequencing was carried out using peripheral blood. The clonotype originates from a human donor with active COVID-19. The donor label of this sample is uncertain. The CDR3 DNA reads TGCGCCAGCAGCCAAGACCGGGACAGGGGGCGGTTGGCTGGGGCCAACGTCCTGACTTTC. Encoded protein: CASSQDRDRGRLAGANVLTF.